A selection of T cell receptor beta chains follows, all from one sample in a study of T cell responses to AZD1222 COVID-19 vaccine. Method: immunoSEQ multiplex PCR; TCRdb's copy keeps in-frame clones and lacks some. The top ten clones hold 10% to 13% of a sample with tens of thousands of clones, almost 90% of them seen once. Source: peripheral blood, taken on day 0 of MenACWY control vaccination. Receptors were obtained from an adult in good health. The CDR3 runs from the conserved cysteine through the conserved F or W. D genes are given only for firm matches. The size entry is marked missing in some rows and otherwise reads once, few, many or a size class.

j_gene: TRBJ1-6; d_gene: -; v_gene: TRBV7-3; abundance: -; CDR3aa: CASSQSYNSPLHF; CDR3nt: TGTGCCAGCAGCCAATCGTACAATTCACCCCTCCACTTT
j_gene: TRBJ1-1; d_gene: -; v_gene: TRBV7-2; abundance: -; CDR3aa: CASSLDFSITEAFF; CDR3nt: TGTGCCAGCAGCTTAGATTTCTCCATCACTGAAGCTTTCTTT
j_gene: TRBJ2-2; d_gene: -; v_gene: TRBV9; abundance: once; CDR3aa: CASSVGHANTGELFF; CDR3nt: TGTGCCAGCAGCGTAGGGCATGCGAACACCGGGGAGCTGTTTTTT
j_gene: TRBJ1-6; d_gene: -; v_gene: TRBV6-5; abundance: -; CDR3aa: CASGGGNSYNSPLHF; CDR3nt: TGTGCCAGCGGAGGGGGGAACTCCTATAATTCACCCCTCCACTTT
j_gene: TRBJ1-2; d_gene: TRBD1; v_gene: TRBV28; abundance: -; CDR3aa: CASSPIGQGEDYGYTF; CDR3nt: TGTGCCAGCAGTCCCATCGGACAGGGGGAGGACTATGGCTACACCTTC
j_gene: TRBJ2-1; d_gene: TRBD1; v_gene: TRBV11-2; abundance: -; CDR3aa: CASSLDARDSITYNEQFF; CDR3nt: TGTGCCAGCAGCTTAGACGCAAGGGACAGCATAACCTACAATGAGCAGTTCTTC
j_gene: TRBJ1-4; d_gene: -; v_gene: TRBV5-5; abundance: -; CDR3aa: CASSFQDPNEKLFF; CDR3nt: TGTGCCAGCAGCTTCCAGGACCCTAATGAAAAACTGTTTTTT
j_gene: TRBJ1-2; d_gene: TRBD1; v_gene: TRBV11-2; abundance: -; CDR3aa: CASSSVDRGSGYTF; CDR3nt: TGTGCCAGCAGCTCAGTGGACAGGGGAAGTGGCTACACCTTC
j_gene: TRBJ1-2; d_gene: -; v_gene: TRBV21-1; abundance: -; CDR3aa: CASSKVAGHYGYTF; CDR3nt: TGTGCCAGCAGCAAAGTGGCAGGCCACTATGGCTACACCTTC
j_gene: TRBJ2-5; d_gene: TRBD2; v_gene: TRBV7-9; abundance: -; CDR3aa: CAGQAAGVSQETQYF; CDR3nt: TGTGCCGGCCAGGCGGCGGGGGTGTCCCAAGAGACCCAGTACTTC
j_gene: TRBJ1-3; d_gene: -; v_gene: TRBV7-9; abundance: -; CDR3aa: CASSPITGSGNTIYF; CDR3nt: TGTGCCAGCAGCCCAATCACAGGCTCTGGAAACACCATATATTTT
j_gene: TRBJ2-5; d_gene: TRBD2; v_gene: TRBV5-1; abundance: -; CDR3aa: CASSWGLAGGQETQYF; CDR3nt: TGCGCCAGCAGCTGGGGACTAGCGGGGGGCCAAGAGACCCAGTACTTC
j_gene: TRBJ2-7; d_gene: TRBD1; v_gene: TRBV5-5; abundance: -; CDR3aa: CASSWTTGSLYEQYF; CDR3nt: TGTGCCAGCAGCTGGACGACAGGGAGCCTTTACGAGCAGTACTTC
j_gene: TRBJ1-2; d_gene: -; v_gene: TRBV25-1; abundance: -; CDR3aa: CASSERGPNYGYTF; CDR3nt: TGTGCCAGCAGTGAACGGGGGCCTAACTATGGCTACACCTTC